This entry is about one T cell receptor beta chain. The antigen remains unidentified. A multiplex PCR was run with 60 Vbeta primers and 13 Jbeta primers. The method was immunoSEQ multiplex PCR; TCRdb's version includes in-frame clones alone and lacks a portion of them. The sample carries about 120,000 clones, about 9.4% recorded once. The data originate from a study of cytomegalovirus exposure and HLA in healthy donors. Study-wide context: An early release of data contained 75 million to 100 million unique TCRs, which came from HLA-typed donors. General study findings and limits: The study reported that TCR beta sequences accurately predicted HLA-A and HLA-B alleles in most subjects. In vitro testing confirmed a few CMV-associated chains as specific for CMV antigens.

Germline CDR1 is LNHDA and CDR2 is SQIVND (reference sequence). The CDR3 totals 14 residues. V shed 3 bases and J shed 10 bases, with 15 bases lying between them. Healthy bone marrow donors made up the donors. The rearrangement uses TRBV19 and TRBJ1-4; D perhaps matches TRBD1 (5 bases). The sample was PBMCs. The TCR originated in a woman aged 40 to 49 in good health and CMV-seropositive. CDR3 sequence (DNA): TGTGCCAGTAGTATCGGGGGTCGTAACGGAAAACTGTTTTTT. Translating it yields CASSIGGRNGKLFF.